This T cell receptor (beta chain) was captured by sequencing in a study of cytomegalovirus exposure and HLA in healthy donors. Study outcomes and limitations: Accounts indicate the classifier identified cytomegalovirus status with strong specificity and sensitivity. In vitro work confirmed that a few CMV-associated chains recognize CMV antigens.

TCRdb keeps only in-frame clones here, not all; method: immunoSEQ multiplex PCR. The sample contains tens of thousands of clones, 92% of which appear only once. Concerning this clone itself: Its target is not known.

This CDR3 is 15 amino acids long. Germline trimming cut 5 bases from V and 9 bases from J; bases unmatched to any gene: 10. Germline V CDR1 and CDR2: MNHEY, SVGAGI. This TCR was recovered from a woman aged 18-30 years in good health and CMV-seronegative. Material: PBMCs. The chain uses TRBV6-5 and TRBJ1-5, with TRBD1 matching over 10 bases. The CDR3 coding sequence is TGTGCCAGCAGTACCTTCTCGGGACAGGGGACGCCCCAGCATTTT. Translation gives CASSTFSGQGTPQHF.